This TCR beta chain emerged from a study of blood T cell repertoires in COVID-19 (dated by TCRdb to the early 2020s). Study-level background: The collaborator samples originated in the United States, Italy and Spain and spanned the acute and convalescent phases of COVID-19. Sample metadata almost always included a de-identified subject ID, COVID-19 status, age in years and sex. The repertoires were released in a freely available public database meant as a resource for research on the immune response to SARS-CoV-2. Subjects who had been exposed to COVID-19, were actively infected with it, or had recovered from it provided the deeply sampled blood TCRbeta repertoires that made up the dataset. The material from the prospective study consisted of cDNA or gDNA derived from T cells, B-cell-depleted T cells, or PBMCs. The samples were drawn from two sources: the first 160 participants of the ongoing ImmuneRACE study, and 1,254 subjects contributed by 6 global collaborators. Where available, HLA class I and class II types were taken from metadata supplied by the sample provider and were not determined by assay-based typing. Results the study describes overall, beyond this receptor: How much clinical and demographic metadata was included differed by source and by participant, and the metadata was provided uncurated.

About this clone itself: Its antigen is still unknown. It has no much larger one-base neighbor in the sample; base qualities were not kept.

The collaborating institutions used their own protocols to collect whole blood in K2EDTA tubes. Collaborator samples were shipped for TCRbeta analysis as frozen whole blood, isolated PBMCs, or DNA extracted from either sample type. The immunoSEQ Assay, a bias-controlled multiplex PCR, was used to amplify TCRbeta CDR3 regions from genomic DNA. The authors' analysis ran thus. The number of nucleated cells in each sample was estimated from the amplification of reference gene primers within the assay. To quantify the absolute abundance of each unique TCRbeta CDR3 rearrangement, sequence reads were collapsed and filtered. Productive Simpson clonality was computed per sample as the square root of Simpson's diversity index over productive rearrangements. Held by TCRdb, this immuneACCESS table contains in-frame sequences only and omits some clones. Under half of the omission traces to an unresolved V gene where checked; the cause of the rest is unknown. V and J calls and clone size are as listed in that table; D and trimming were resolved from the DNA. In all, the sample holds about 230,000 clones, and approximately 80% of those were seen once. The ten largest make up 27% of the sample.

Its CDR3 holds 16 amino acids, cysteine through phenylalanine. Only the CDR3 DNA is retained, 48 bases long and in frame from the first base. Based on the germline V gene (reference sequence), the CDR1 and CDR2 sequences are LGHDT and YNNKEL. The V and J ends are trimmed by 3 bases and 0 bases, leaving 12 bases between them. This receptor chain uses TRBV3-1 (or the pseudogene TRBV3-2) and TRBJ1-3, and the D gene may be TRBD1, 6 bases matching. The receptor was derived from a man between 40 and 49 years old with acute or convalescent COVID-19. The sequenced material came from peripheral blood. The DNA sequence is given as TGTGCCAGCAGCCATTCAGGGGCAAGCTCTGGAAACACCATATATTTT. The encoded protein is CASSHSGASSGNTIYF.